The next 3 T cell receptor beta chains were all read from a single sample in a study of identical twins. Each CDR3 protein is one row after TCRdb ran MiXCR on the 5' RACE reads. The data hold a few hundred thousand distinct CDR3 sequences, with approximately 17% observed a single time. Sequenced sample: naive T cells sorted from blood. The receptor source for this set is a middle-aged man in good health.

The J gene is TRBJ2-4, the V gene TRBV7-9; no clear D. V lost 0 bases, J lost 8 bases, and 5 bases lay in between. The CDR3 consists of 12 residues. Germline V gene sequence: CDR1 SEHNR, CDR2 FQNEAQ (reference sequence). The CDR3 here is CASSLALDIQYF. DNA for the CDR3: TGTGCCAGCAGCTTAGCGTTGGACATTCAGTACTTC.

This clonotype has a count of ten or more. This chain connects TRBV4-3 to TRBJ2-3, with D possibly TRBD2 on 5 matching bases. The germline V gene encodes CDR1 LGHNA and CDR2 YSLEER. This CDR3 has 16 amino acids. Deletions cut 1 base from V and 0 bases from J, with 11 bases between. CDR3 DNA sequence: TGCGCCAGCAGCCAAGCCAGCGGCACTAGCACAGATACGCAGTATTTT. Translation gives CASSQASGTSTDTQYF.

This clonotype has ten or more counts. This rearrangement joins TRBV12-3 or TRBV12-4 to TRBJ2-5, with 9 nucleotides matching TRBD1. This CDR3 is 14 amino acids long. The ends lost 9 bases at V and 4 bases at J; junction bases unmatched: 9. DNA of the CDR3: TGTGCCAGTAGTGACAGGGGGATAGTAGAGACCCAGTACTTC. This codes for CASSDRGIVETQYF.